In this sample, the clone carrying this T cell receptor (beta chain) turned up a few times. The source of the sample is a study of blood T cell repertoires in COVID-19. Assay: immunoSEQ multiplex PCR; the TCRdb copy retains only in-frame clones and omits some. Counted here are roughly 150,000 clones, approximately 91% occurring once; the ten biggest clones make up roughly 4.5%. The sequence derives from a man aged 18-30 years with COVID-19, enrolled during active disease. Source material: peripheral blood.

CDR3 protein: CASSQYRQVLEQFF. The CDR3 DNA follows: TGTGCCAGCAGCCAATACAGACAGGTTCTTGAGCAGTTCTTC. The J gene is TRBJ2-1, the V gene TRBV7-9; maybe TRBD1 (6 bases). In germline, CDR1 is SEHNR, CDR2 FQNEAQ (reference sequence). Trimming took 5 bases from V and 9 from J, leaving 17 bases between them. The CDR3 extends over 14 amino acids.